These 28 T cell receptor beta chains were all obtained from the same sample, sequenced in a study of early T cells in non-severe SARS-CoV-2 infection. Each CDR3 protein is one row after TCRdb ran MiXCR on the 5' RACE reads. The sample gives 69,000 or so distinct CDR3 sequences, 9.5% of which show up once; under 7% is in the top ten. Sequencing input: whole blood. Receptors originate from an adult who was a healthcare worker with PCR-confirmed SARS-CoV-2 infection or an uninfected control (not recorded which).

Ten or more counts support this clonotype. J is TRBJ1-2 and V is TRBV5-4; maybe TRBD1 (5 bases). The V end lost 0 bases, the J end lost 4 bases, and 7 bases lay between the germline ends. Germline V CDR1 and CDR2: SGHNT, YYREEE (reference sequence). CDR3 length: 13 amino acids. The CDR3 DNA reads as TGTGCCAGCAGCTTGGACAGGTCCTATGGCTACACCTTC. Translated: CASSLDRSYGYTF.

This clonotype was counted many times. V gene TRBV7-3 combines with J gene TRBJ2-6; the D gene could be TRBD1 or TRBD2 (6 bases each). Trimming left V 2 bases short and J 4 bases short, with 12 bases between. In germline, CDR1 is SGHTA, CDR2 FQGTGA. This CDR3 is built from 16 residues. The CDR3 loop reads CASSLSPGAGANVLTF. DNA of the CDR3: TGTGCCAGCAGCTTATCCCCGGGGGCCGGGGCCAACGTCCTGACTTTC.

Written as DNA, the CDR3 is TGTGCCAGCAGTTCTCAGACTGGAAACTATGGCTACACCTTC. Amino acids: CASSSQTGNYGYTF. The chain employs TRBV28 and TRBJ1-2, with D unclear. CDR3 length equals 14 residues. CDR1 and CDR2 (germline): MDHEN, SYDVKM. V was pared by 4 bases and J by 2 bases, with 11 bases between.

This clonotype was counted only a few times. J is TRBJ1-1 and V is TRBV5-8; D call uncertain. Germline lookup yields CDR1 SGHTS and CDR2 YDEGEE. V was trimmed by 3 bases and J by 3 bases, leaving 6 bases between them. This CDR3 is 12 amino acids long. Written as DNA, the CDR3 is TGTGCCAGCAGCTACCAATACACTGAAGCTTTCTTT. Its protein product is CASSYQYTEAFF.

This rearrangement joins TRBV29-1 to TRBJ2-3, with D tentatively TRBD1 (6 bases). The V gene lost 0 bases and the J gene lost 9 bases, with 10 bases spanning the gap. The germline V gene encodes CDR1 SQVTM and CDR2 ANQGSEA. The CDR3 totals 12 residues. The CDR3 here is CSVEDPGATQYF. In DNA form, the CDR3 reads TGCAGCGTTGAAGATCCAGGGGCCACGCAGTATTTT.

In its sample, this clonotype was seen a few times. The rearrangement uses TRBV13 and TRBJ1-1; maybe TRBD1 (5 bases). CDR3 length: 14 amino acids. V gave up 5 bases and J gave up 4 bases, with 14 bases separating them. Germline V gene data show CDR1 as PRHDT and CDR2 as FYEKMQ (reference sequence). The CDR3 coding sequence is TGTGCCAGCAGCGAACAGGATTTTGCCACTGAAGCTTTCTTT. Protein: CASSEQDFATEAFF.

This clonotype was seen only a few times. The genes are TRBV6-1 and TRBJ1-1; TRBD1 agrees at 8 bases. J lost 9 bases, V lost 3 bases, and 9 bases had no gene match. CDR1 is MNHNS, CDR2 SASEGT, per germline. The CDR3 length is 14 residues. This CDR3 is CASSDSTGVMKAFF. CDR3 coding DNA: TGTGCCAGCAGTGACTCGACAGGGGTGATGAAAGCTTTCTTT.

This chain uses TRBV19 with TRBJ2-1, with 10 nucleotides matching TRBD2. Losses at the gene ends were 10 bases for V and 4 bases for J; bases not matched to a gene: 7. CDR3 size: 14 residues. Per germline, CDR1 LNHDA and CDR2 SQIVND (reference sequence). CDR3 coding DNA: TGTGCCACTTTTAGCGGGGGGTCATACAATGAGCAGTTCTTC. It specifies CATFSGGSYNEQFF.

This clonotype has a handful of counts. V gene TRBV6-1 combines with J gene TRBJ1-2; maybe TRBD1 (6 bases). This CDR3 has 15 residues. In germline, CDR1 is MNHNS, CDR2 SASEGT. The V gene lost 0 bases and the J gene lost 3 bases, with 11 bases spanning the gap. The CDR3 bases are TGTGCCAGCAGTGAAGCTGAGGGGGAATACTATGGCTACACCTTC. This translates into CASSEAEGEYYGYTF.

The CDR3 spells CSVEVPSNPYGELFF. CDR3 coding DNA: TGCAGCGTTGAAGTCCCCTCGAATCCCTACGGGGAGCTGTTTTTT. V is TRBV29-1 and J is TRBJ2-2; no reliable D call. Germline assignment: CDR1 SQVTM and CDR2 ANQGSEA. The CDR3 is 15 amino acids. V gave up 1 base and J gave up 7 bases, with 16 bases separating them.

This clonotype was found a few times. CDR3 region: CASSLIPGSDTQYF. The CDR3 nucleotides read TGTGCCAGCAGTTTAATTCCAGGGTCAGATACGCAGTATTTT. The chain employs TRBV27 and TRBJ2-3; tentatively, D is TRBD1 (5 bases). This CDR3 is built from 14 residues. Trimming pared 2 bases from V and 4 bases from J, leaving 10 bases between. CDR1 and CDR2 from the germline V gene are MNHEY and SMNVEV (reference sequence).

This clonotype was seen ten or more times. The chain employs TRBV29-1 and TRBJ1-1; D is unclear. CDR3 length: 13 amino acids. V gave up 4 bases and J gave up 4 bases, with 13 bases separating them. CDR1 is SQVTM, CDR2 ANQGSEA, per germline. In nucleotides, the CDR3 is TGCAGCGTTGTTAGGCAGCCGGGCACTGAAGCTTTCTTT. This sequence encodes CSVVRQPGTEAFF.

In this sample, this clonotype turned up a few times. The rearrangement uses TRBV7-2 and TRBJ1-5; the D is unclear. This CDR3 is 16 amino acids long. CDR1 and CDR2 (germline): SGHTA, FQGNSA. Trimming removed 1 base at V and 2 bases at J, with 12 bases between. This CDR3 reads CASSLDTKGGNQPQHF. DNA for the CDR3: TGTGCCAGCAGCTTAGATACGAAAGGAGGCAATCAGCCCCAGCATTTT.

This clonotype appeared many times. The chain carries TRBV6-5 and TRBJ1-1, with 9 bases matching TRBD1. The V gene's germline CDR1 is MNHEY and CDR2 SVGAGI. V was clipped by 4 bases and J by 3 bases; unmatched bases: 6. The CDR3 has 15 amino acids. The CDR3 bases are TGTGCCAGCAGTTCCTTGACAGGGGGTGACACTGAAGCTTTCTTT. Amino acid sequence: CASSSLTGGDTEAFF.

Ten or more counts support this clonotype. The chain links TRBV20-1 to TRBJ2-7, with D possibly TRBD1 on 6 matching bases. V lost 2 bases and J 5 bases, leaving 13 bases between the germline ends. The CDR3 covers 13 residues. Germline V CDR1 and CDR2: DFQATT, SNEGSKA (reference sequence). The CDR3 here is CSARPPGAHEQYF. The DNA of the CDR3 is TGCAGTGCTAGACCCCCAGGGGCCCACGAGCAGTACTTC.

The rearrangement links TRBV19 to TRBJ2-2, with TRBD1 matching over 8 bases. Germline CDR1 LNHDA, CDR2 SQIVND (reference sequence). The CDR3 covers 13 residues. Losses at the gene ends were 9 bases for V and 3 bases for J; bases not matched to a gene: 3. CDR3 amino acids: CASGQGYTGELFF. CDR3 coding DNA: TGTGCCAGCGGACAGGGATACACCGGGGAGCTGTTTTTT. Full variable domain (rest looked up from reference TRBV19 and TRBJ2-2): DGGITQSPKYLFRKEGQNVTLSCEQNLNHDAMYWYRQDPGQGLRLIYYSQIVNDFQKGDIAEGYSVSREKKESFPLTVTSAQKNPTAFYLCASGQGYTGELFFGEGSRLTVL.

This clonotype appeared many times. V gene TRBV2 combines with J gene TRBJ1-2; TRBD1 matches at 10 bases. Losses at the gene ends were 6 bases for V and 7 bases for J; bases not matched to a gene: 8. Germline V lookup: CDR1 SNHLY, CDR2 FYNNEI. This CDR3 has 14 amino acids. The CDR3 sequence is CASRDRGPLGGYTF. In nucleotides, the CDR3 is TGTGCCAGCAGAGACAGGGGGCCTCTGGGTGGCTACACCTTC. The full variable domain, completed using reference TRBV2 and TRBJ1-2, is EPEVTQTPSHQVTQMGQEVILRCVPISNHLYFYWYRQILGQKVEFLVSFYNNEISEKSEIFDDQFSVERPDGSNFTLKIRSTKLEDSAMYFCASRDRGPLGGYTFGSGTRLTVV.

J is TRBJ2-7 and V is TRBV6-2 or TRBV6-3; D gene uncertain. Trimming cost V 8 bases and J 3 bases, with 8 bases left between them. This CDR3 is 11 amino acids long. The germline V gene encodes CDR1 MNHEY and CDR2 SVGEGT. The CDR3 region is CASGVHYEQYF. In nucleotides, the CDR3 is TGTGCCAGCGGGGTTCACTACGAGCAGTACTTC.

This clonotype was counted between two and nine times. The gene calls are TRBV5-1 and TRBJ2-7, with 11 bases fitting TRBD2. The CDR3 consists of 17 residues. With V trimmed by 3 bases and J by 2 bases, 10 bases remained unmatched. Germline CDR1 is SGHRS and CDR2 is YFSETQ. This chain's CDR3 is CASSWLTSGVGTYEQYF. The CDR3 DNA reads TGCGCCAGCAGCTGGTTGACTAGCGGGGTCGGCACCTACGAGCAGTACTTC.

This clonotype was counted a few times. The rearrangement uses TRBV6-2 or TRBV6-3 and TRBJ2-7, with 8 bases aligning to TRBD2. Per the germline V gene, CDR1 is MNHEY and CDR2 is SVGEGT. Trimming removed 7 bases from V and 4 bases from J; junction bases left unmatched: 12. This CDR3 has 15 amino acids. The CDR3 sequence is CASTGSGTPTYEQYF. For the CDR3, the DNA is TGTGCCAGCACCGGTAGCGGGACACCTACTTACGAGCAGTACTTC.

This clonotype occurred a few times. The chain is built from TRBV20-1 and TRBJ2-3, with 10 bases lining up with TRBD1. The length of the CDR3 is 15 residues. With V trimmed by 5 bases and J by 5 bases, 10 bases remained unmatched. Germline assignment: CDR1 DFQATT and CDR2 SNEGSKA (reference sequence). The CDR3: CSAPPGTGAGDTQYF. In DNA form, the CDR3 reads TGCAGTGCTCCTCCCGGGACAGGGGCGGGAGATACGCAGTATTTT.

This clonotype was recorded many times. The chain couples TRBV15 to TRBJ2-7, with D perhaps given as TRBD1 or TRBD2 (5 bases each). V gave up 1 base and J gave up 2 bases, with 9 bases separating them. Germline CDR1 LNHNV, CDR2 YYDKDF (reference sequence). The CDR3 length is 14 residues. The CDR3 DNA follows: TGTGCCACCAGCAGAGGGGGGACGACCTACGAGCAGTACTTC. Residues: CATSRGGTTYEQYF.

The J gene is TRBJ2-1, the V gene TRBV7-2, with D possibly called TRBD1 or TRBD2 (5 bases each). The CDR3 runs to 14 residues. Trimming stripped 1 base from V and 7 bases from J, with 11 bases between. Germline values: CDR1 SGHTA, CDR2 FQGNSA. The CDR3 bases are TGTGCCAGCAGCTTAGGGGGGATCCTAAATGAGCAGTTCTTC. It translates to CASSLGGILNEQFF. Full variable domain (missing parts from reference TRBV7-2 and TRBJ2-1): GAGVSQSPSNKVTEKGKDVELRCDPISGHTALYWYRQSLGQGLEFLIYFQGNSAPDKSGLPSDRFSAERTGGSVSTLTIQRTQQEDSAVYLCASSLGGILNEQFFGPGTRLTVL.

The gene calls are TRBV6-5 and TRBJ2-5, with 7 bases matching TRBD2. This CDR3 has 15 amino acids. The V and J ends lost 2 bases and 4 bases, in that order; junction bases with no gene match: 7. Germline V CDR1 and CDR2: MNHEY, SVGAGI. CDR3 DNA: TGTGCCAGCAGTTACGGGGGGGGATCAGGAGAGACCCAGTACTTC. Encoded protein: CASSYGGGSGETQYF.

This clonotype was observed at least ten times. This chain links TRBV20-1 with TRBJ1-4; 8 bases are shared with TRBD1. Losses at the gene ends were 1 base for V and 8 bases for J; bases not matched to a gene: 0. CDR3 length equals 12 residues. The germline gives CDR1 DFQATT, CDR2 SNEGSKA (reference sequence). DNA of the CDR3: TGCAGTGCTAGAGGACAGGGGGAAAAACTGTTTTTT. Its protein product is CSARGQGEKLFF.

The CDR3 reads CASSPGSGYEAFF. For the CDR3, the DNA is TGTGCCAGCTCACCGGGGTCGGGCTATGAAGCTTTCTTT. This chain links TRBV18 with TRBJ1-1; D is unresolved. Per the germline V gene, CDR1 is KGHSH and CDR2 is LQKENI. Trimming pared 3 bases from V and 7 bases from J, leaving 12 bases between. This CDR3 has 13 residues.

The chain uses TRBV14 and TRBJ2-6; 8 bases match TRBD1. V shed 3 bases and J 0 bases; nucleotides not matched to a gene: 7. The germline CDR1 and CDR2 sequences are SGHDN and FVKESK. The CDR3 is 18 amino acids. As DNA, the CDR3 is TGTGCCAGCAGCCAGTCCGGGACAGGCCTCTCTGGGGCCAACGTCCTGACTTTC. Its protein product is CASSQSGTGLSGANVLTF. The whole variable domain, filled in from reference TRBV14 and TRBJ2-6, reads EAGVTQFPSHSVIEKGQTVTLRCDPISGHDNLYWYRRVMGKEIKFLLHFVKESKQDESGMPNNRFLAERTGGTYSTLKVQPAELEDSGVYFCASSQSGTGLSGANVLTFGAGSRLTVL.

The chain has TRBV6-1 and TRBJ1-6, with D perhaps matching TRBD1 (5 bases). The V end was cut by 2 bases, the J end by 0 bases, with 17 bases between. CDR1 is MNHNS and CDR2 is SASEGT in the germline V gene. The CDR3 is 19 residues long. The CDR3 here is CASSERGYTLSSYNSPLHF. In DNA form, the CDR3 reads TGTGCCAGCAGTGAAAGGGGTTATACCCTAAGCTCCTATAATTCACCCCTCCACTTT.